Listed below are T cell receptor beta chains from one sample, sequenced in a study of blood T cells in healthy people across ages. TCRdb redid the calling of the 5' RACE reads with MiXCR, one entry per CDR3 protein. This repertoire shows hundreds of thousands of distinct CDR3 sequences, 56% found once; its top ten account for under 30%. Sequencing input: blood. Receptors were obtained from a man aged 35 to 55 in good health. Both conserved end residues are trimmed from each CDR3. A D gene is named only where the DNA matches it firmly.

j_call v_call d_call cdr3_aa
TRBJ2-7 TRBV28 - ASSLSGRRSGEQY
TRBJ1-2 TRBV3-1 - ASSSYTFAYGYT
- TRBV28 - ASSLDEYDEQY
TRBJ2-5 TRBV20-1 - SARSLLGPTYNEQY
TRBJ1-2 TRBV7-9 - ASSRQNSYGYT
TRBJ2-7 TRBV4-2 TRBD2 ASRELAGEPTYEQY
TRBJ2-4 TRBV4-1 TRBD2 ASSQRTSGIYERY
TRBJ1-6 TRBV4-3 - ASSQGRFFDSPLH
TRBJ2-3 TRBV6-6 TRBD2 ASRQQLAEHTDTQY
TRBJ1-5 TRBV6-1 - ASSGNTGRATQPQH
- TRBV29-1 - SVGTFFDEQY
TRBJ2-7 TRBV6-6 - ASSPRVGTYEQY
TRBJ1-4 TRBV10-3 TRBD1 AISDGGTGEHNEKLF
TRBJ2-1 TRBV5-1 - ASSSLSLGGSSYNEQF
TRBJ2-1 TRBV7-3 TRBD2 ASSLSGSWF
TRBJ1-2 TRBV29-1 - SVEGGDVNYGYT
TRBJ2-1 TRBV6-5 - ASSVTGNNEQF
TRBJ2-3 TRBV7-2 TRBD2 ASKSLLAATDTQY
TRBJ1-2 TRBV12-3/TRBV12-4 - ASSLQAEIGYT
TRBJ2-3 TRBV27 - ASSSPIGELTDTQY
TRBJ2-5 TRBV20-1 - SAHLQTQY
TRBJ2-3 TRBV29-1 - SVREGGLDTQY
TRBJ2-1 TRBV7-3 TRBD2 ASSSGEGEQF
TRBJ2-5 TRBV28 TRBD1 ASRPTLGQGWMETQY
TRBJ1-1 TRBV10-3 - AISEAGVYTEAF
TRBJ2-7 TRBV7-3 - ASSFSTGESDDGPYEQY
TRBJ2-3 TRBV20-1 TRBD2 SARDGLAGDTQY
TRBJ2-7 TRBV30 TRBD1 AWREGTGPHLGQY
TRBJ2-5 TRBV25-1 TRBD1 ASGGQGRQTQY
TRBJ1-5 TRBV12-3/TRBV12-4 - ASSLGDGLNQPQH
TRBJ2-5 TRBV20-1 TRBD2 SASLSSGGIGQY
TRBJ2-6 TRBV7-9 - ASSLIGVNVLT
TRBJ2-2 TRBV4-1 - ASESDRTTGELF
TRBJ2-1 TRBV3-1 - ASSQGRSGSGNEQF
TRBJ2-7 TRBV20-1 TRBD1 SAASTGASYEQY
TRBJ1-6 TRBV11-1 TRBD1 ASSSRGLSSPLH